The present entry profiles one TCR beta chain with its context. The antigen is unknown. RNA extraction gave at least 5.5 micrograms of total RNA per sample. The sample belongs to a study of blood T cells in healthy people across ages. Study-wide findings and caveats: PBMC samples, being unsorted, prevented any conclusive comparison of naive and antigen-experienced cells. Measured against age, TCR beta diversity per million T cells decreased in a roughly linear manner.

CDR1 is MDHEN, CDR2 SYDVKM, per germline. V was trimmed by 3 bases and J by 6 bases, leaving 21 bases between them. This CDR3 region has 17 residues. Through a sample-barcoded 5' primer and a J-beta primer mix, a second PCR was run for roughly 7 to 11 cycles. Via MiXCR, TCRdb re-called the 5' RACE reads, giving one row per CDR3 protein. The data hold roughly 1.9 million distinct CDR3 sequences, with around 40% observed a single time. The specimen was blood. J is TRBJ2-1 and V is TRBV28; possibly TRBD1 for D (6 bases). The TCR sequence derives from a human donor in good health. The CDR3 reads CASSFRGPSSLGNEQFF. The CDR3 region has the DNA TGTGCCAGCAGTTTCAGGGGTCCTTCAAGTCTGGGCAATGAGCAGTTCTTC.